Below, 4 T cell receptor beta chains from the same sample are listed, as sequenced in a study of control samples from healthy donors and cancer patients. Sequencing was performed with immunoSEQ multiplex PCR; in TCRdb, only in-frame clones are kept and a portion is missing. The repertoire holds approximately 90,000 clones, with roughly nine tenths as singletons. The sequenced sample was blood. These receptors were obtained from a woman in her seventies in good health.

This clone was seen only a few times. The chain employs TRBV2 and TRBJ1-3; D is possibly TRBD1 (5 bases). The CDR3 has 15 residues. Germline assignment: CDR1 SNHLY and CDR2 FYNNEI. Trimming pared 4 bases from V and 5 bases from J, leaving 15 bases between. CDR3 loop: CASSVNMGERNTIYF. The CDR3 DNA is TGTGCCAGCAGTGTCAACATGGGGGAGAGAAACACCATATATTTT.

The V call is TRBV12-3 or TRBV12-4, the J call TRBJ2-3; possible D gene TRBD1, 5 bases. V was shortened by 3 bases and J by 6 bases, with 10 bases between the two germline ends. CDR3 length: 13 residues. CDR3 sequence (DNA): TGTGCCAGCAGTTTGGCAGGGTGGGATACGCAGTATTTT. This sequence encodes CASSLAGWDTQYF.

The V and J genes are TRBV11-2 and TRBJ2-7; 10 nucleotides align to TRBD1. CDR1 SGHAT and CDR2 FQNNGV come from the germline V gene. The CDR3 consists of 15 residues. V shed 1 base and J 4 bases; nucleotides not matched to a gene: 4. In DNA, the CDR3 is TGTGCCAGCAGCTTAGCATGGACAGGGGGTTACGAGCAGTACTTC. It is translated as CASSLAWTGGYEQYF.

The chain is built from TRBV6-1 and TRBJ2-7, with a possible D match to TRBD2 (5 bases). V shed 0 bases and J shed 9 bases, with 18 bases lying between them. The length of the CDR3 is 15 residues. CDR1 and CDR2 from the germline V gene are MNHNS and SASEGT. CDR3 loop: CASSEAGGGFLGQYF. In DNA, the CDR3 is TGTGCCAGCAGTGAAGCTGGCGGAGGCTTTCTCGGGCAGTACTTC.